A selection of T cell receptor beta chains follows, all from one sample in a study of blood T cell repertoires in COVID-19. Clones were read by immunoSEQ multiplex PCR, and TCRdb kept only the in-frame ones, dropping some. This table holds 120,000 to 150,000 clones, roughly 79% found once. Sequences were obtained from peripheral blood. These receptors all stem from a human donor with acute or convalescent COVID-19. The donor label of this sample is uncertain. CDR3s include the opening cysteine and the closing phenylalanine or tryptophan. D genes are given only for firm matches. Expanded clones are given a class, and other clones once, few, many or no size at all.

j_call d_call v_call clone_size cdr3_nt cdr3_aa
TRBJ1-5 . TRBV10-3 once TGTGCCATCAGTGAGTCAGGGGGACGCCAGCCCCAGCATTTT CAISESGGRQPQHF
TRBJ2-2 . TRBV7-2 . TGTGCCAGCAGCCCCCGATGGGGAGACACCGGGGAGCTGTTTTTT CASSPRWGDTGELFF
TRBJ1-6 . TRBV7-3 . TGTGCCAGCAGCTTATGGCAGATTTATAATTCACCCCTCCACTTT CASSLWQIYNSPLHF
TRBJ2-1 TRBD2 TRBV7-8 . TGTGCCAGCAGCTTTTTTAGGGGGCTTAGCGGGGGATCCTACAATGAGCAGTTCTTC CASSFFRGLSGGSYNEQFF
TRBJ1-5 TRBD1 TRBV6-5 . TGTGCCAGTTTTGGGGGTGGGACAGACAATCAGCCCCAGCATTTT CASFGGGTDNQPQHF
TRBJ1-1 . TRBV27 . TGTGCCAGCGGGGGGTGGGGACGAGGGACTGAAGCTTTCTTT CASGGWGRGTEAFF
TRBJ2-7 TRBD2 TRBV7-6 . TGTGCCAGCAGCCTCACTAGCGGGGGGCCCTACGAGCAGTACTTC CASSLTSGGPYEQYF
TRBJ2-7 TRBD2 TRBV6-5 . TGTGCCAGCAGTTACTCCGACCGGGGGGTCTACGAGCAGTACTTC CASSYSDRGVYEQYF
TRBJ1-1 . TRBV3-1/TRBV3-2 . TGTGCCAGCAGCCAAACAGGGAACACTGAAGCTTTCTTT CASSQTGNTEAFF
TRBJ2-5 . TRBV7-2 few TGTGCCAGCAGCTTAGAGAGACAAGAGACCCAGTACTTC CASSLERQETQYF
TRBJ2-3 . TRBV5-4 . TGTGCCAGCAGCTTGGCCAGTTGGCGGGCCCCTAGCACAGATACGCAGTATTTT CASSLASWRAPSTDTQYF
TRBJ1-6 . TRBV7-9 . TGTGCCAGCAGCTCTACATTGGCAGGGTGGATAGGTTCACCCCTCCACTTT CASSSTLAGWIGSPLHF
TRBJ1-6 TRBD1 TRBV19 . TGTGCCAGTAGTCCGGGACAGGGGATCTATAATTCACCCCTCCACTTT CASSPGQGIYNSPLHF
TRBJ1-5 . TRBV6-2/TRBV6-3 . TGTGCCAGCAGCTGGACGGGAAATCAGCCCCAGCATTTT CASSWTGNQPQHF
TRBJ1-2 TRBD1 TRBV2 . TGTGCCAGCATCCGGACAGGGAAGGGCTATGGCTACACCTTC CASIRTGKGYGYTF
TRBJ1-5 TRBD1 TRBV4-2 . TGTGCCAGCAGCCAAGGGGACAGGAACAATCAGCCCCAGCATTTT CASSQGDRNNQPQHF
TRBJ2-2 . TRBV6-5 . TGTGCCAGCAGTTACTCTTCGGAGCCCGCGACCGGGGAGCTGTTTTTT CASSYSSEPATGELFF
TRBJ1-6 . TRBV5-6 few TGTGCCAGCAGCTCCCGACGGACATCAACGGGTTCACCCCTCCACTTT CASSSRRTSTGSPLHF
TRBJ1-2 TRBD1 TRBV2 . TGTGCCAGCAGCGGAGACAGGGTCTATGGCTACACCTTC CASSGDRVYGYTF
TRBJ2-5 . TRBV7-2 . TGTGCCAGCAGCTTAGCCCGTGGACTGGGGCAAGAGACCCAGTACTTC CASSLARGLGQETQYF
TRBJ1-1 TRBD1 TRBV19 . TGTGCCAGTAGCCAAGGACAGGGGAGAGCGTACACTGAAGCTTTCTTT CASSQGQGRAYTEAFF
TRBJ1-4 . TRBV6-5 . TGTGCCAGCAGTTATGGCCTAGAGTTGAATGAAAAACTGTTTTTT CASSYGLELNEKLFF